The entry that follows covers one T cell receptor (beta chain) sequence. The antigen is undetermined. The CDR3 is made up of 13 amino acids. Per the germline V gene, CDR1 is SGHNT and CDR2 is YYREEE (reference sequence). The V gene end was trimmed by 0 bases and the J gene end by 6 bases; junction bases not matched to a gene: 2. PCR involved 60 Vbeta and 13 Jbeta primers. Generated by immunoSEQ multiplex PCR, the TCRdb table keeps only in-frame clones and is missing some. The sample lists about 130,000 clones; around three fifths were seen once. This entry is derived from a study of cytomegalovirus exposure and HLA in healthy donors. Whole-study results and caveats: Generally TCR sequences proved uncommon, though certain public TCRs appeared in numerous donors. Presence/absence analyses assumed roughly uniform sequencing depth across donors.

This clonotype was obtained from a woman aged 40-49 years in good health and CMV-seronegative. The sample consisted of PBMCs. The chain joins TRBV5-4 to TRBJ2-7, with TRBD1 matching over 8 bases. DNA of the CDR3: TGTGCCAGCAGCTTGGATGACAGGGGCGAGCAGTACTTC. As protein: CASSLDDRGEQYF.